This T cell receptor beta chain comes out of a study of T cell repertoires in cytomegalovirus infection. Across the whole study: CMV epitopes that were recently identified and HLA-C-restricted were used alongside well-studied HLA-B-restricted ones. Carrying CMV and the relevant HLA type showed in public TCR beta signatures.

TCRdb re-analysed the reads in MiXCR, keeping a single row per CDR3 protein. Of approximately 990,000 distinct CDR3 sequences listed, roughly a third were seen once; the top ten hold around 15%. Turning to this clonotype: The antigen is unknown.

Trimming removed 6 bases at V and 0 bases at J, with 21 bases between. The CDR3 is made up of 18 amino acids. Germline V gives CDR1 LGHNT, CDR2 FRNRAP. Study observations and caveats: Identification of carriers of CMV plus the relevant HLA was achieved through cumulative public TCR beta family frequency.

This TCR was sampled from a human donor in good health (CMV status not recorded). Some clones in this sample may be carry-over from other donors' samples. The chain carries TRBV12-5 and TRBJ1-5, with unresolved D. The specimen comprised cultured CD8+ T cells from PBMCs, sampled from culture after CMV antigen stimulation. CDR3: CASGFEPKEGHSNQPQHF. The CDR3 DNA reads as TGTGCTAGTGGGTTTGAGCCCAAGGAGGGCCATAGCAATCAGCCCCAGCATTTT.